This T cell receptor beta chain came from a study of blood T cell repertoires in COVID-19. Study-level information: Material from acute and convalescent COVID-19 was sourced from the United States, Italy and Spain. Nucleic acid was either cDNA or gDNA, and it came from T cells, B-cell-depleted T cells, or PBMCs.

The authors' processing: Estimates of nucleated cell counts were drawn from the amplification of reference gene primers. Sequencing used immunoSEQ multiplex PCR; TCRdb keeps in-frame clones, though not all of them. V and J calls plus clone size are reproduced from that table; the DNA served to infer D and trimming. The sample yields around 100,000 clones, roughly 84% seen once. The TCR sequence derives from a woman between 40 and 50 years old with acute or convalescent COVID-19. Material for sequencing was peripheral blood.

The CDR3 spells CAWSKGLEANEQFF. The DNA of the CDR3 is TGTGCCTGGAGCAAAGGCCTAGAGGCCAATGAGCAGTTCTTC. This chain uses TRBV30 with TRBJ2-1; D gene uncertain. V dropped 3 bases and J dropped 6 bases, with 15 bases sitting between them. Germline V gives CDR1 GTSNPN, CDR2 SVGIG (reference sequence). The CDR3 spans 14 residues.